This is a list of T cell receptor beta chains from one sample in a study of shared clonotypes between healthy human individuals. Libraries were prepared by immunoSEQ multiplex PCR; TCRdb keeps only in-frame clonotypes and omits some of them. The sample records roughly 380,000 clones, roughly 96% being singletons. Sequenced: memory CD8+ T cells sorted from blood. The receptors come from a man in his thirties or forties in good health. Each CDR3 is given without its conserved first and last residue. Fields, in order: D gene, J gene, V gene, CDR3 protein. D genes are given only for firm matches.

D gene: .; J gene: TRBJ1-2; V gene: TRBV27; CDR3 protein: ASSFSQGRTNYGYT
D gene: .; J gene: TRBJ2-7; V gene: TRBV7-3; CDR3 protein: ASSLNPSSYEQY
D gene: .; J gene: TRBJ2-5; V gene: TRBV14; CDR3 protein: ASSQERVLETQY
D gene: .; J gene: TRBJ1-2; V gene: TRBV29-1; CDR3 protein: SVGDAPGDGYT
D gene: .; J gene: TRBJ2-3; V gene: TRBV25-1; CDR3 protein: ASSRGRGDTQY
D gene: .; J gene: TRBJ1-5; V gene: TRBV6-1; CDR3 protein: ASSVPGASNQPQH
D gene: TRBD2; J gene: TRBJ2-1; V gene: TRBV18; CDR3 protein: ASSPLAGVGNEQF
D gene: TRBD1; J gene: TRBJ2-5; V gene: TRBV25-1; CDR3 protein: ASSEWTGSLQETQY
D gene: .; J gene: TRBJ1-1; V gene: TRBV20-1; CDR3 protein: SARWTEAF
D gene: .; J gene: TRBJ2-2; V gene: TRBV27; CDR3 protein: ASSPNRGYTGELF
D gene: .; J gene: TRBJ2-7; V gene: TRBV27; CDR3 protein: ASSFGREYEQY
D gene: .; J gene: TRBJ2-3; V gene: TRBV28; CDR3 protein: ASSYPPADTQY
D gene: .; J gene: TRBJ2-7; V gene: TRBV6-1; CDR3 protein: ASMRQLGTYEQY
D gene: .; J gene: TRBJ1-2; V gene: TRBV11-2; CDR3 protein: ASSYYGSYGYT
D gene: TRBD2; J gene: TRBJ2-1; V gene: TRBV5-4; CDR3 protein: ASSHTSGPAHEQF
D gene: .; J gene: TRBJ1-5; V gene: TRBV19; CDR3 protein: ASIRGWGSNQPQH
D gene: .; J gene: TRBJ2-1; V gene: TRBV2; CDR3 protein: ASSNYPSSYNEQF
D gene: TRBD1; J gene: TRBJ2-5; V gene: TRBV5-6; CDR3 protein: ASSLGPTGAVETQY
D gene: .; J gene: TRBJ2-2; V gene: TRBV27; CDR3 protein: ASSLPPGELF
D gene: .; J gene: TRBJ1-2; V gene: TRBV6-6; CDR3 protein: ASSSNYGYT
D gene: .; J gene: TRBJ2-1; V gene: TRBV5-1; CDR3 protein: ASSLPGLEF
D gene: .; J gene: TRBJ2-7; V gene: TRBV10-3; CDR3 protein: AISESRSYEQY
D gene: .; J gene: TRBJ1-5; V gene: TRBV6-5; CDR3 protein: ASSRAGGAQPQH
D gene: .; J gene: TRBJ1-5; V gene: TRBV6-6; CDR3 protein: ASREQALGNQPQH
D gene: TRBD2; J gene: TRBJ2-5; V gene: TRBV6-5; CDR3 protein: ASSYPGRETQY
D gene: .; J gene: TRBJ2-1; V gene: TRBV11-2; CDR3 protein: ASSVDNEQF
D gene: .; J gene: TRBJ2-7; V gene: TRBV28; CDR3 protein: ASSARGGYEQY
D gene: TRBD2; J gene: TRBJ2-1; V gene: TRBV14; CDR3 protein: ASSQYGRGLNEQF
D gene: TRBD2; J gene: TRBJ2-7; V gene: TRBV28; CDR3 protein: ASSRGTSGNYEQY
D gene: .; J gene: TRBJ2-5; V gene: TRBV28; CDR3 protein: ASSFLGTRETQY
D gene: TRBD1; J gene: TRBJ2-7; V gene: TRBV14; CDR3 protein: ATKEEARGSKTYEQY